This T cell receptor beta chain was sequenced during a study of T-cell memory formation after mild COVID-19. Each CDR3 protein gets one entry after TCRdb re-called the 5' RACE reads with MiXCR. The top ten hold 2% to 2.5% of the sample, which has fewer than 250,000 distinct CDR3 sequences, approximately 15% seen once. The length of the CDR3 is 12 residues. V gave up 8 bases and J gave up 3 bases, with 13 bases separating them. Germline V lookup: CDR1 DFQATT, CDR2 SNEGSKA (reference sequence). Sequenced material: PBMCs or a T cell subset sorted from them (not recorded which). The chain uses TRBV20-1 and TRBJ1-1, with D possibly TRBD1 on 5 matching bases. The receptor's source is an adult woman who had mild COVID-19 (a few samples of this study predate the infection). Cell type and time point are not known. The CDR3, as DNA: TGCAGTACTAAGAGAGGGGACACTGAAGCTTTCTTT. It is translated as CSTKRGDTEAFF.